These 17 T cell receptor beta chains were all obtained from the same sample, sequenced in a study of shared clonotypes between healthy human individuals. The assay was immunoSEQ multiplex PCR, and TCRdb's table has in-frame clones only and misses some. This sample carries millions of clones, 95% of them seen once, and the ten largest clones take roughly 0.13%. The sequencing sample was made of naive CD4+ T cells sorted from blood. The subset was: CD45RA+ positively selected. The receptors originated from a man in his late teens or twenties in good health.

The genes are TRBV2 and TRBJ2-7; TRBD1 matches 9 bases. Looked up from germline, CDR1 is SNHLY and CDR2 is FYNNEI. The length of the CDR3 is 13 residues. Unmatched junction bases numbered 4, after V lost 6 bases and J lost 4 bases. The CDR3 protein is CASSGTGQYEQYF. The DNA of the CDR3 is TGTGCCAGCAGCGGGACAGGGCAATACGAGCAGTACTTC.

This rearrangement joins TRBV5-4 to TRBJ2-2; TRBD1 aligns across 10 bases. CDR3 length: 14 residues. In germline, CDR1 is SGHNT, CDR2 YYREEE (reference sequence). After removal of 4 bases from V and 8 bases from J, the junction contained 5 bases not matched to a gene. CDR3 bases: TGTGCCAGCAGCAAGGGACAGGGGACAGGGGAGCTGTTTTTT. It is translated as CASSKGQGTGELFF.

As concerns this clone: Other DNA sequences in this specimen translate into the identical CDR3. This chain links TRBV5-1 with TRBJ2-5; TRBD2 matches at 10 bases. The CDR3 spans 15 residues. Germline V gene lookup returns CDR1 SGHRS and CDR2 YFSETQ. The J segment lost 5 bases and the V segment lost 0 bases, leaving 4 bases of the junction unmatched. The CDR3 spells CASSLVSSGSETQYF. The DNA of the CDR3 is TGCGCCAGCAGCTTGGTTTCTAGCGGGAGCGAGACCCAGTACTTC.

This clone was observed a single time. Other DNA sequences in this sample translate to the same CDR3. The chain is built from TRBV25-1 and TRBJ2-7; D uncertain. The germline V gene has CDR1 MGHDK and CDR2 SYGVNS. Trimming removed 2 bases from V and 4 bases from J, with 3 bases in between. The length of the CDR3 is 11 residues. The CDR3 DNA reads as TGTGCCAGCAGTGAAGGTTACGAGCAGTACTTC. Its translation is CASSEGYEQYF.

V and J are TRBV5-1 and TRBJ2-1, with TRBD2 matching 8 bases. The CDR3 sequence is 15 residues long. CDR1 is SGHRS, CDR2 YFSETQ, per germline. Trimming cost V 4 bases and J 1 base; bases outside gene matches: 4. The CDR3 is CASSISGMSYNEQFF. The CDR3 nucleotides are TGCGCCAGCAGCATTAGCGGGATGTCCTACAATGAGCAGTTCTTC.

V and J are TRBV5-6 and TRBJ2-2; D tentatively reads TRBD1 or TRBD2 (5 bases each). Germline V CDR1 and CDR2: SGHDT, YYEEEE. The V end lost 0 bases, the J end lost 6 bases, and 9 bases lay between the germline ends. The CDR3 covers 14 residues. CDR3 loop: CASSLGTGPGELFF. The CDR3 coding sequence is TGTGCCAGCAGCTTGGGAACGGGACCCGGGGAGCTGTTTTTT.

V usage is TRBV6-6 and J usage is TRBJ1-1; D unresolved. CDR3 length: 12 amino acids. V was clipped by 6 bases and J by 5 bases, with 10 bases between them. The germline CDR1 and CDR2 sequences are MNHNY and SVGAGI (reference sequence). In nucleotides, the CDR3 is TGTGCCAGCAGCCGTGGAGATACTGAAGCTTTCTTT. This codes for CASSRGDTEAFF.

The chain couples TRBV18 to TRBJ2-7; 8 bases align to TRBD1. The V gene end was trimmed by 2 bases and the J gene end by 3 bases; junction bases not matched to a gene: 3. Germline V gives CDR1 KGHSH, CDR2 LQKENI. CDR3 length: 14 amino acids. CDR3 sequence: CASSPSGGHYEQYF. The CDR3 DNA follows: TGTGCCAGCTCACCATCAGGGGGCCACTACGAGCAGTACTTC. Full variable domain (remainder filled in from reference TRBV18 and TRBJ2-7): NAGVMQNPRHLVRRRGQEARLRCSPMKGHSHVYWYRQLPEEGLKFMVYLQKENIIDESGMPKERFSAEFPKEGPSILRIQQVVRGDSAAYFCASSPSGGHYEQYFGPGTRLTVT.

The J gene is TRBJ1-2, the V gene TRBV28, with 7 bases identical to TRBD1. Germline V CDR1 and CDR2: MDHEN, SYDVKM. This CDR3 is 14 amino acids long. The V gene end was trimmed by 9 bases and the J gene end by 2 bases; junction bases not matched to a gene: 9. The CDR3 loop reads CASTRDSLNYGYTF. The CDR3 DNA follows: TGTGCCAGTACCCGGGACAGCCTCAACTATGGCTACACCTTC.

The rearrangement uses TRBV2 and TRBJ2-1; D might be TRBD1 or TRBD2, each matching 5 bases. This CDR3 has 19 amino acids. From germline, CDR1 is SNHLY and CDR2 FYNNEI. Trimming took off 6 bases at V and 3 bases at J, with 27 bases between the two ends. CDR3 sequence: CASRLTFGTSIGDYNEQFF. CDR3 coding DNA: TGTGCCAGCAGGCTTACCTTCGGGACGAGTATTGGGGACTACAATGAGCAGTTCTTC.

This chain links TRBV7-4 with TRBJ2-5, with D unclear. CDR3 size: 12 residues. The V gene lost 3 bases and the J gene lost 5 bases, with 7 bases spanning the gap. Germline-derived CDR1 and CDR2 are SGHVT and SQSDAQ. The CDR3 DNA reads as TGTGCCAGCAGCTTCAACGAGGAGACCCAGTACTTC. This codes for CASSFNEETQYF.

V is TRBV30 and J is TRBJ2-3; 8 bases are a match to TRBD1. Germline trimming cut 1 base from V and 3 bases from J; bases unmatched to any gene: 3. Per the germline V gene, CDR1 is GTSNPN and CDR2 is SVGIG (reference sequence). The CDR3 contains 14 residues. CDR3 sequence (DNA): TGTGCCTGGAGTGCGGACAGGGCAACAGATACGCAGTATTTT. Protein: CAWSADRATDTQYF.

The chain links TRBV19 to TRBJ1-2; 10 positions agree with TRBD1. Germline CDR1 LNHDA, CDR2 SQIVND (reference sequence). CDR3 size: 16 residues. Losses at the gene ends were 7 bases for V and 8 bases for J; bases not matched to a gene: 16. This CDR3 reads CASTPLGTGAFRGYTF. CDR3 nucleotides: TGTGCCAGTACTCCCCTGGGGACAGGGGCCTTTAGGGGCTACACCTTC.

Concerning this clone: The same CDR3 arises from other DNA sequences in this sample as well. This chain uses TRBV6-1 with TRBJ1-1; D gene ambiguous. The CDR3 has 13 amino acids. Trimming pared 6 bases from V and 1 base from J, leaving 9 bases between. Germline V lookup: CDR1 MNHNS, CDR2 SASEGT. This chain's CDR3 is CASSPGGNTEAFF. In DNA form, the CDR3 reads TGTGCCAGCAGCCCGGGTGGGAACACTGAAGCTTTCTTT.

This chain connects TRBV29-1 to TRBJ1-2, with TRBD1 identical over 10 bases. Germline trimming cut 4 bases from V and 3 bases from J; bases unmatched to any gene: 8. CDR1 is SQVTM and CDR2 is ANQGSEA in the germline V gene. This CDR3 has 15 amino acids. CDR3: CSVVVRDRGDYGYTF. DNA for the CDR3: TGCAGCGTTGTAGTGCGGGACAGGGGTGACTATGGCTACACCTTC.

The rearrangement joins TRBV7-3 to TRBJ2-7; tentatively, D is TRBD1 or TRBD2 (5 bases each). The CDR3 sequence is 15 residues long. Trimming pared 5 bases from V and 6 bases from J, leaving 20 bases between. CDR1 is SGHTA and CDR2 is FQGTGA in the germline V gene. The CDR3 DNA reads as TGTGCCAGCAGCCCGCGTCCCGGGACCTCCCCCGAGCAGTACTTC. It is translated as CASSPRPGTSPEQYF.

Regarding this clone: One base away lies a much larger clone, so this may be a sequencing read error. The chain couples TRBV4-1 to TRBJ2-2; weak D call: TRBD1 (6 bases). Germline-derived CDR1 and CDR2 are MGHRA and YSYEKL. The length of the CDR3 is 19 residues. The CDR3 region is CASSPRAGQLISGTGELVF. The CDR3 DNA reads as TGCGCCAGCAGCCCAAGGGCTGGACAGCTAATTTCTGGAACCGGGGAGCTGGTTTTT.